The entry below describes one T cell receptor beta chain. The protocol was immunoSEQ multiplex PCR, while the TCRdb copy is restricted to in-frame clones and leaves out a portion. This table has 92,000 or so clones, 96% appearing once. This entry belongs to a study of cytomegalovirus exposure and HLA in healthy donors. As for the study in general: In a later analysis, it was reported that the 110 or so validation repertoires had been produced on the same platform as the 500 to 850 repertoires belonging to the first cohort.

Germline V CDR1 and CDR2: ENHRY, SYGVKD. V shed 4 bases and J shed 0 bases, with 4 bases lying between them. The CDR3 extends over 12 amino acids. The source of this sequence is a man aged 18 to 30 in good health and CMV-seronegative. The sequenced material came from PBMCs. The rearrangement joins TRBV10-3 to TRBJ2-7; no definite D call. For the CDR3, the DNA is TGTGCCATCAGTGTGGACTCCTACGAGCAGTACGTC. Translation: CAISVDSYEQYV.